This TCR beta chain was obtained from a study of regulatory T cells in long-lasting Graves disease. J lost 2 bases, V lost 4 bases, and 8 bases had no gene match. The length of the CDR3 is 16 residues. Germline assignment: CDR1 MGHDK and CDR2 SYGVNS. Documented time point: persistent/refractory GD, antithyroid drugs over 5 years with positive TRAb. From RNA extracted from PBMCs, the TCR library was made. A blood draw put 8 to 10 milliliters of peripheral blood into EDTA tubes. Study results and caveats: Under persistent disease, TRBV28, TRBJ1-2 and TRBJ2-5 were used preferentially. Samples came from peripheral blood alone, without thyroid tissue. Graves' patients with persistent disease showed TCR diversity lower than patients newly diagnosed.

Libraries of TCR beta came from iRepertoire HTBI primers plus Arm-PCR of CDR3 regions. TCRdb fed the multiplex PCR reads into MiXCR, producing one record per CDR3 protein. The sample holds 500,000 to 800,000 distinct CDR3 sequences, around 30% seen once. This clonotype has a handful of counts. Its cognate antigen is unknown. This clonotype was obtained from a female donor with Graves disease. Sequenced material: peripheral blood mononuclear cells (PBMCs), taken when the disease was refractory, from a patient treated with antithyroid drugs. V gene TRBV25-1 combines with J gene TRBJ1-3, with 7 bases aligning to TRBD1. The CDR3 loop is CASSGPGQSTGNTIYF. The CDR3 nucleotides are TGTGCCAGCAGTGGGCCGGGACAGTCAACTGGAAACACCATATATTTT.